The source of this TCR beta chain is a study of cytomegalovirus exposure and HLA in healthy donors. Across the whole study: The approximately 660 first-cohort repertoires shared a platform with the approximately 120 validation repertoires, as reported in a later analysis.

Repertoires were generated with immunoSEQ multiplex PCR, while TCRdb's copy carries only in-frame clones and drops some. The sample has 330,000 or so clones, 75% to 90% seen once. CDR1 and CDR2 (germline): MNHNY, SVGAGI (reference sequence). V lost 6 bases and J 1 base, leaving 9 bases between the germline ends. This CDR3 is built from 13 residues. Overall study findings and caveats: The study flagged roughly 160 TCR beta chains as cytomegalovirus-associated. Many donors carried some public TCRs, although rarity characterized most TCR sequences. First-cohort TCR clusters tended to co-occur in the 95 to 150 validation repertoires, a later analysis found.

With regard to this clone: The antigen remains undetermined.

The rearrangement joins TRBV6-6 to TRBJ1-1; D unresolved. The specimen was PBMCs. This sequence was found in a young woman in good health and CMV-seronegative. The CDR3 coding sequence is TGTGCCAGCAGCTGGCCAACGAACACTGAAGCTTTCTTT. Its protein product is CASSWPTNTEAFF.